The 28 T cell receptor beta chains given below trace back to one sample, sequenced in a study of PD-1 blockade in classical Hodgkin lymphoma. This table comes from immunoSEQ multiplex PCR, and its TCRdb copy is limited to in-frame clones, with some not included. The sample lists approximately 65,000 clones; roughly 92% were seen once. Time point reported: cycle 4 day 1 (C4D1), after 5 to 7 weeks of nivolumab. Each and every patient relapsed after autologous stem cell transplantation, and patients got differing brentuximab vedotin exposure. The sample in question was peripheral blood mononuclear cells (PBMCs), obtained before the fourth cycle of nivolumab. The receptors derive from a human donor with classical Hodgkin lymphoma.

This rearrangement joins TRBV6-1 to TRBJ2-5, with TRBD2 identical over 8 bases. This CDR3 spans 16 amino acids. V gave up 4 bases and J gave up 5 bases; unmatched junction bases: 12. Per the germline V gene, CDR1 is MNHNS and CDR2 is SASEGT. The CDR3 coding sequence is TGTGCCAGCAGTGGTACCAGCGGGGGCCTTTGGGAGACCCAGTACTTC. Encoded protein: CASSGTSGGLWETQYF.

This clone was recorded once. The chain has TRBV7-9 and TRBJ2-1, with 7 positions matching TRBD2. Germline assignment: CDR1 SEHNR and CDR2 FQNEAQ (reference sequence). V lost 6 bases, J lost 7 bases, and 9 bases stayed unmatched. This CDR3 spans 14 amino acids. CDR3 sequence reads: CASRQGTTLNEQFF. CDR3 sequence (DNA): TGTGCCAGCAGACAAGGGACTACCTTAAATGAGCAGTTCTTC.

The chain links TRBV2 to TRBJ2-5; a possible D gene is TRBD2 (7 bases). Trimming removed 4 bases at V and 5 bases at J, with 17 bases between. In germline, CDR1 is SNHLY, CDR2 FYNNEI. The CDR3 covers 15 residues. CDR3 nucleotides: TGTGCCAGCAGTGGGCAGGGGAGGGCTATGGAGACCCAGTACTTC. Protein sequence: CASSGQGRAMETQYF.

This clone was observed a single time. The CDR3 sequence is CASSTDRGRLETQYF. The CDR3 DNA sequence: TGTGCCAGCAGTACCGACAGGGGGCGGTTGGAGACCCAGTACTTC. V is TRBV6-5 and J is TRBJ2-5; 10 bases match TRBD1. The CDR3 runs to 15 residues. Per the germline V gene, CDR1 is MNHEY and CDR2 is SVGAGI. The J segment lost 5 bases and the V segment lost 5 bases, leaving 8 bases of the junction unmatched.

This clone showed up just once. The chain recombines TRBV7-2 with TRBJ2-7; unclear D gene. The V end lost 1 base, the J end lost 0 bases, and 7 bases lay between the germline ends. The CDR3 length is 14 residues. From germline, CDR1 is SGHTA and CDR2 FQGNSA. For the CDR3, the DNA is TGTGCCAGCAGCTTAGATAGGGACTCCTACGAGCAGTACTTC. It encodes CASSLDRDSYEQYF.

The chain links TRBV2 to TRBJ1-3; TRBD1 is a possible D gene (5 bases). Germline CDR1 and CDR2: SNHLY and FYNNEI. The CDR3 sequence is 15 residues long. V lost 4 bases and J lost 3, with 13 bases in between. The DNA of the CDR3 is TGTGCCAGCAGTGGTCGGGGCCTAGTTGGAAACACCATATATTTT. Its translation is CASSGRGLVGNTIYF.

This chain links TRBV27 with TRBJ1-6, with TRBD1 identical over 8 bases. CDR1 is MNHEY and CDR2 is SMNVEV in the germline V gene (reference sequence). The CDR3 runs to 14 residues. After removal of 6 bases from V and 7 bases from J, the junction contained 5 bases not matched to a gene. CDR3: CASRGQGLNSPLHF. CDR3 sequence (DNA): TGTGCCAGCAGAGGACAGGGTTTGAATTCACCCCTCCACTTT.

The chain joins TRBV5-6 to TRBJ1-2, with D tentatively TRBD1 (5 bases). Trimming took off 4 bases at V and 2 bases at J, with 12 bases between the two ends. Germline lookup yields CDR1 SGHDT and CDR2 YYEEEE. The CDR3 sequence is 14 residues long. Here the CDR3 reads CASSTLGENYGYTF. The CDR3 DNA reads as TGTGCCAGCAGCACCCTAGGGGAGAACTATGGCTACACCTTC. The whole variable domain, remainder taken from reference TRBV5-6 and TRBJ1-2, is DAGVTQSPTHLIKTRGQQVTLRCSPKSGHDTVSWYQQALGQGPQFIFQYYEEEERQRGNFPDRFSGHQFPNYSSELNVNALLLGDSALYLCASSTLGENYGYTFGSGTRLTVV.

The CDR3 is CASRSGGAKNIQYF. The CDR3, as DNA: TGTGCCAGCAGATCAGGGGGGGCCAAAAACATTCAGTACTTC. The chain uses TRBV6-5 and TRBJ2-4, with D tentatively TRBD1 (7 bases). CDR3 length equals 14 residues. V shed 6 bases and J shed 1 base, with 10 bases lying between them. In germline, CDR1 is MNHEY, CDR2 SVGAGI.

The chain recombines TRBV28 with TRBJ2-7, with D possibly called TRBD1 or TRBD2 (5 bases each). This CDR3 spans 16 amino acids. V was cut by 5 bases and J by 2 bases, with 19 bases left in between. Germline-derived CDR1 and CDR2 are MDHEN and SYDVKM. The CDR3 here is CASSPTPGRGTYEQYF. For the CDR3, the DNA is TGTGCCAGCAGTCCAACACCGGGACGGGGAACCTACGAGCAGTACTTC.

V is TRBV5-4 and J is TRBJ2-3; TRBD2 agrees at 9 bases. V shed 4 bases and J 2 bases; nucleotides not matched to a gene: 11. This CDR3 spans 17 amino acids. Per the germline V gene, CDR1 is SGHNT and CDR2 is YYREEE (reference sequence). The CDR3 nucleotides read TGTGCCAGCAGCCCTAACTGGCTAGCGGGATCCACAGATACGCAGTATTTT. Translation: CASSPNWLAGSTDTQYF.

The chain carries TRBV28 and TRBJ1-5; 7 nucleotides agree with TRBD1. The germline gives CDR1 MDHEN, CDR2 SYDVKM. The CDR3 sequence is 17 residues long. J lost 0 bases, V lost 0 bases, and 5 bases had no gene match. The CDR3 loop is CASSLWGTVYSNQPQHF. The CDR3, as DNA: TGTGCCAGCAGTTTATGGGGGACAGTCTATAGCAATCAGCCCCAGCATTTT.

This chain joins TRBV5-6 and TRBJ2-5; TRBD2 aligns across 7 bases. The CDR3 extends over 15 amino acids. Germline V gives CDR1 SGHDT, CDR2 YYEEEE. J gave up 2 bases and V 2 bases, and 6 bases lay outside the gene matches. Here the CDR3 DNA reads TGTGCCAGCAGCTTCGGGGGGTTGGGTCAAGAGACCCAGTACTTC. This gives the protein CASSFGGLGQETQYF.

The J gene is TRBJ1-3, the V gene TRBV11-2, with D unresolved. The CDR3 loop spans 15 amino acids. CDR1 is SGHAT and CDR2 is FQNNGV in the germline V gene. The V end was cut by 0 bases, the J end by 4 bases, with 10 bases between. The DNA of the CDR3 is TGTGCCAGCAGCTTAGATTGGAACAGAGGAAACACCATATATTTT. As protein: CASSLDWNRGNTIYF.

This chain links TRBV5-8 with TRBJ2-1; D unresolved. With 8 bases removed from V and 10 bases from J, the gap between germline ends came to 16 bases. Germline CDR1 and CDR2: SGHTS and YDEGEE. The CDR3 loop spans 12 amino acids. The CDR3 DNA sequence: TGTGCCAGAAGCGCCCTGGTGGGGGAGCAGTTCTTC. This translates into CARSALVGEQFF.

The CDR3 is CATHINGGSNQPQHF. The DNA for the CDR3 is TGTGCCACGCATATTAACGGGGGAAGCAATCAGCCCCAGCATTTT. The chain uses TRBV6-1 and TRBJ1-5, with D perhaps matching TRBD1 (5 bases). This CDR3 is built from 15 residues. V lost 10 bases and J 1 base, leaving 17 bases between the germline ends. Germline V gene lookup returns CDR1 MNHNS and CDR2 SASEGT.

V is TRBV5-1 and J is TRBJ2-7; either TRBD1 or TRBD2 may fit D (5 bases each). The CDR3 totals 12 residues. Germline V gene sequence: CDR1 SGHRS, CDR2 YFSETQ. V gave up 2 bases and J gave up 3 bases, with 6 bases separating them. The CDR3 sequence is CASSFGGYEQYF. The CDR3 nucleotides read TGCGCCAGCAGCTTTGGGGGCTACGAGCAGTACTTC.

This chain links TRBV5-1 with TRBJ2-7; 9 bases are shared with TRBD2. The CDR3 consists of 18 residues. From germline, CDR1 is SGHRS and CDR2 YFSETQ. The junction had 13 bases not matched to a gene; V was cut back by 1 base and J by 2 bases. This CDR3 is CASSLSVLAGRNPYEQYF. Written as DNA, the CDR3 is TGCGCCAGCAGCTTGAGTGTCCTAGCGGGGCGTAATCCCTACGAGCAGTACTTC.

CDR3 in amino acids: CSASADSPLHF. For the CDR3, the DNA is TGCAGTGCCTCCGCCGATTCACCCCTCCACTTT. This chain uses TRBV20-1 with TRBJ1-6; D ambiguous. Looked up from germline, CDR1 is DFQATT and CDR2 is SNEGSKA (reference sequence). This CDR3 has 11 residues. The V end was cut by 6 bases, the J end by 8 bases, with 8 bases between.

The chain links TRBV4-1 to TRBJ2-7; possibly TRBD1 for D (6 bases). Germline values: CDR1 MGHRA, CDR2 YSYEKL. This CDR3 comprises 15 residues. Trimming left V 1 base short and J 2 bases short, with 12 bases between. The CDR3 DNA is TGCGCCAGCAGCCAAGTACAGGGATCCGCCTACGAGCAGTACTTC. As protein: CASSQVQGSAYEQYF.

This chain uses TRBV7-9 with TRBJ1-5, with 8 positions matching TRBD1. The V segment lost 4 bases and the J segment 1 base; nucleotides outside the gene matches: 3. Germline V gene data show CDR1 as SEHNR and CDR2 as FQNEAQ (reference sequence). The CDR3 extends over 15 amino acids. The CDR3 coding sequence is TGTGCCAGCAGCTCGACAGGGGACAGCAATCAGCCCCAGCATTTT. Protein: CASSSTGDSNQPQHF.

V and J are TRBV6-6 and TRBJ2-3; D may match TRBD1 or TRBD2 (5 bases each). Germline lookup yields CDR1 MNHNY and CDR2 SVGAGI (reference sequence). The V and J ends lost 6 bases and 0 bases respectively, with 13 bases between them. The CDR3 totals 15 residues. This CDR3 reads CASRLDGDSTDTQYF. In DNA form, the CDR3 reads TGTGCCAGCAGACTAGACGGGGACAGCACAGATACGCAGTATTTT.

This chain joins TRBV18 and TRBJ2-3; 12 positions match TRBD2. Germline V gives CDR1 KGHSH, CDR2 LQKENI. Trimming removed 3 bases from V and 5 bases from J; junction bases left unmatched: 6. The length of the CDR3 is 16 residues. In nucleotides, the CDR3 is TGTGCCAGCTCACCGCCTAGCGGGAGGGACGTAGATACGCAGTATTTT. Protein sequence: CASSPPSGRDVDTQYF.

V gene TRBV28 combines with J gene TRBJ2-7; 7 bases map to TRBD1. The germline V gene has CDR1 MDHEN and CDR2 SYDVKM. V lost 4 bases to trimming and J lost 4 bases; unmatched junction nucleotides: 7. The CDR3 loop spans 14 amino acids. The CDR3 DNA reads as TGTGCCAGCAGTTACAGACAGGGCCCATACGAGCAGTACTTC. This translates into CASSYRQGPYEQYF.

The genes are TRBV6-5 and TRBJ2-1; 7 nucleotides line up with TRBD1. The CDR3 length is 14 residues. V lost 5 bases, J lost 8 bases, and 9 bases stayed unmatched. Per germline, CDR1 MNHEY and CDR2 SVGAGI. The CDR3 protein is CASSQTDRDDEQFF. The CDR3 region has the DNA TGTGCCAGCAGTCAAACTGACAGGGACGATGAGCAGTTCTTC.

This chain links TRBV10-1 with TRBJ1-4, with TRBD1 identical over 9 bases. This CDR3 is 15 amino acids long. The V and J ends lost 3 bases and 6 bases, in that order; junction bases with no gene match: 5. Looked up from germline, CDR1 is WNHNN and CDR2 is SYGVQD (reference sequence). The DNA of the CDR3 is TGCGCCAGCAGTGAAGGGACAGGGTTGGATGAAAAACTGTTTTTT. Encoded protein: CASSEGTGLDEKLFF.

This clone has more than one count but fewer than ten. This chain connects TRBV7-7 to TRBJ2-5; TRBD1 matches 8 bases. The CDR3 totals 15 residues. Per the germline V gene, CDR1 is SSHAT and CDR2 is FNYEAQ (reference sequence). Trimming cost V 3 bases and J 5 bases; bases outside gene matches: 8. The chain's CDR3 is CASSFGTGLGETQYF. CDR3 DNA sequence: TGTGCCAGCAGCTTTGGGACAGGTCTTGGGGAGACCCAGTACTTC.

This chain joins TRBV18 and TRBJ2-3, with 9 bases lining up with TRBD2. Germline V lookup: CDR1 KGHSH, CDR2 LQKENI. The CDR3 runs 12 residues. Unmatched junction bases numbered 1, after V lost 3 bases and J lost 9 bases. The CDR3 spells CASSPTSGTQYF. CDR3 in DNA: TGTGCCAGCTCACCGACTAGCGGCACGCAGTATTTT.